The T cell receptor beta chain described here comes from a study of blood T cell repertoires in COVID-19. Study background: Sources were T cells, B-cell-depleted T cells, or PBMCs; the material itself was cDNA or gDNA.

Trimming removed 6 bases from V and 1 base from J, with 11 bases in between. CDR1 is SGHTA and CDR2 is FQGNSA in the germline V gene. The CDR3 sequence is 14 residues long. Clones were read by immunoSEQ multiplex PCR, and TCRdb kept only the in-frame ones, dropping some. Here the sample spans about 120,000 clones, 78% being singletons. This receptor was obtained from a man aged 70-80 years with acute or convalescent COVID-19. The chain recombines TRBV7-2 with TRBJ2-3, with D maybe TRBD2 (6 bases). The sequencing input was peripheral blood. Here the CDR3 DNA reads TGTGCCAGCAGACTAGCTATGGGCACAGATACGCAGTATTTT. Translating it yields CASRLAMGTDTQYF.